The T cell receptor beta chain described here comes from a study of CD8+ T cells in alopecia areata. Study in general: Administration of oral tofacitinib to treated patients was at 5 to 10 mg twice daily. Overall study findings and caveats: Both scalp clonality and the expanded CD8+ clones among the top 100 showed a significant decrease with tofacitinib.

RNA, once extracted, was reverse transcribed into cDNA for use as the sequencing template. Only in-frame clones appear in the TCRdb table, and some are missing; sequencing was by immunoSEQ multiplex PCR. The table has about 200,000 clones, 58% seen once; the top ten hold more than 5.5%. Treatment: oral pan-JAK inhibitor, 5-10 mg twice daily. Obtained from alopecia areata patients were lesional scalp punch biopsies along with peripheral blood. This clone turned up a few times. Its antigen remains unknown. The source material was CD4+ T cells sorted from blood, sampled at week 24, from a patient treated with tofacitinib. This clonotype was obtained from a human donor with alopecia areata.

CDR3 DNA: TGCGCCAGCAGCTTGGCCGAGCGACAGGCGAACACTGAAGCTTTCTTT. Translating it yields CASSLAERQANTEAFF. The chain has TRBV5-1 and TRBJ1-1; D might be TRBD1 (6 bases). The germline V gene encodes CDR1 SGHRS and CDR2 YFSETQ. Trimming removed 0 bases from V and 1 base from J, with 13 bases in between. The CDR3 is 16 residues long.